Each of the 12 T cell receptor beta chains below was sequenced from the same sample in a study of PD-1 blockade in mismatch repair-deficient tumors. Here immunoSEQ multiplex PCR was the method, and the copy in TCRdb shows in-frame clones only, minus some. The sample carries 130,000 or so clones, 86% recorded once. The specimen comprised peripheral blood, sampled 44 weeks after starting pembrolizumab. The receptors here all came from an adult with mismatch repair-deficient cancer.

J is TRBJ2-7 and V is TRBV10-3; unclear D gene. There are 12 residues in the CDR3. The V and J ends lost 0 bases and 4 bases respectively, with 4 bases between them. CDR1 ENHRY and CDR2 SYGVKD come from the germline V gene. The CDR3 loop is CAISESGYEQYF. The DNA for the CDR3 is TGTGCCATCAGTGAGTCAGGGTACGAGCAGTACTTC.

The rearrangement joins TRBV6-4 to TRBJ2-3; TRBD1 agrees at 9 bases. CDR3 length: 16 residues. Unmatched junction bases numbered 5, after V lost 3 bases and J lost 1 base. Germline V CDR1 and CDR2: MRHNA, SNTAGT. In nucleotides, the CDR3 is TGTGCCAGCAGTGAGGGGACAGGGAGGGGCACAGATACGCAGTATTTT. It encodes CASSEGTGRGTDTQYF.

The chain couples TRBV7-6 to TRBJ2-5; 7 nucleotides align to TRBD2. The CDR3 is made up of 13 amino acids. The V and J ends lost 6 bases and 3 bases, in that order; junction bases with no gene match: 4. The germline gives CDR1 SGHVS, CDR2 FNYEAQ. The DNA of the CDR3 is TGTGCCAGCAGAACCGGGGGGAAAGAGACCCAGTACTTC. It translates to CASRTGGKETQYF.

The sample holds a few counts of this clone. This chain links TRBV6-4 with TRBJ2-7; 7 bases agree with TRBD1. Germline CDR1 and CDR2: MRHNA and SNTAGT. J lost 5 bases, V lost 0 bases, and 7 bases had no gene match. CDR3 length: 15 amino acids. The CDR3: CASSDSKGAWNEQYF. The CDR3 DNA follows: TGTGCCAGCAGTGACTCGAAGGGGGCTTGGAACGAGCAGTACTTC.

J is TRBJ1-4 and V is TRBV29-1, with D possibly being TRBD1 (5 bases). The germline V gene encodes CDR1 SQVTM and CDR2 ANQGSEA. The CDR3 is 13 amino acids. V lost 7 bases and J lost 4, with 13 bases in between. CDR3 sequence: CSAGGAVNEKLFF. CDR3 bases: TGCAGCGCCGGCGGGGCCGTTAATGAAAAACTGTTTTTT.

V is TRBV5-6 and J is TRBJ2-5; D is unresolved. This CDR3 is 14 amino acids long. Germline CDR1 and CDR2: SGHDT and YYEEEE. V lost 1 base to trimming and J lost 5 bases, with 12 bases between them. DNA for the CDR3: TGTGCCAGCAGCTTGTGGTCCCCGGGCGAGACCCAGTACTTC. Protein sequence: CASSLWSPGETQYF. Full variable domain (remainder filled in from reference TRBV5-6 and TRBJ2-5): DAGVTQSPTHLIKTRGQQVTLRCSPKSGHDTVSWYQQALGQGPQFIFQYYEEEERQRGNFPDRFSGHQFPNYSSELNVNALLLGDSALYLCASSLWSPGETQYFGPGTRLLVL.

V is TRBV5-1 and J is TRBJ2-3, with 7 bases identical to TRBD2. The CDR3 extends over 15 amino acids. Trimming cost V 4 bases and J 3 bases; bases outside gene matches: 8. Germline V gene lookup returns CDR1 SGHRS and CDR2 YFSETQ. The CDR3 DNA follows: TGCGCCAGCAGCGCGCTAGCGGACCTTACAGATACGCAGTATTTT. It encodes CASSALADLTDTQYF.

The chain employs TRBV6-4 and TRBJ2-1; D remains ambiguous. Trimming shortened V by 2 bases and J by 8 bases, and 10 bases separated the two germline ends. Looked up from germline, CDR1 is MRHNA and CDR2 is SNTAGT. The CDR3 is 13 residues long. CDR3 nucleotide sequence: TGTGCCAGCAGTGACGATTACTTGGATGAGCAGTTCTTC. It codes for CASSDDYLDEQFF.

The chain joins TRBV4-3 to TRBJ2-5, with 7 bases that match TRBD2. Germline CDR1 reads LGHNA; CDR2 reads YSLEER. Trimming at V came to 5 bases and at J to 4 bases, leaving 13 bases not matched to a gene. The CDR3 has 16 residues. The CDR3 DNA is TGCGCCAGCAGCTTTCGGGCCCGGACTAGGCGAGAGACCCAGTACTTC. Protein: CASSFRARTRRETQYF.

CDR3 residues: CASSSGQGKTGRTLYNEQFF. In DNA form, the CDR3 reads TGTGCCAGCAGCTCGGGACAGGGAAAGACCGGGAGGACGCTCTACAATGAGCAGTTCTTC. The chain couples TRBV7-8 to TRBJ2-1; TRBD1 agrees at 9 bases. From germline, CDR1 is SGHVS and CDR2 FQNEAQ. With V trimmed by 4 bases and J by 3 bases, 19 bases remained unmatched. This CDR3 is built from 20 residues.

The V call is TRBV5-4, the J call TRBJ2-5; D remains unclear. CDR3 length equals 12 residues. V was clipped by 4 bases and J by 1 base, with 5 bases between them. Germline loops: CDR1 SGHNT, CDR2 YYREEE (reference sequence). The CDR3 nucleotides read TGTGCCAGCAGCCGAACCCAAGAGACCCAGTACTTC. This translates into CASSRTQETQYF. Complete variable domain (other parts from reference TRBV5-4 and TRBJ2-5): ETGVTQSPTHLIKTRGQQVTLRCSSQSGHNTVSWYQQALGQGPQFIFQYYREEENGRGNFPPRFSGLQFPNYSSELNVNALELDDSALYLCASSRTQETQYFGPGTRLLVL.

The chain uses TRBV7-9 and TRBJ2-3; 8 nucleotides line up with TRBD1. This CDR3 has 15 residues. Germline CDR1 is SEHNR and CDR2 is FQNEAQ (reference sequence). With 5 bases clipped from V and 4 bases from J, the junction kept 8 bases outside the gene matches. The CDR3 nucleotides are TGTGCCAGCAGCCCAGACAGGGGCCAGGCAGATACGCAGTATTTT. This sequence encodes CASSPDRGQADTQYF.